A selection of T cell receptor beta chains follows, all from one sample in a study of graft-versus-host responses after intestinal transplantation. Profiling relied on immunoSEQ multiplex PCR, and the TCRdb table lists in-frame clones only, not all of them. The table has around 90,000 clones, about 93% seen once. Antigen specificity for these receptors is unknown. The specimen was unstimulated CD8+ T cells sorted from spleen or lymph node cells, collected before transplant. All receptors come from a human donor who was the organ donor for an intestinal transplant. The CDR3 runs from the conserved cysteine through the conserved F or W. The order of the fields is V gene, D gene, J gene, clone size, CDR3 DNA, CDR3 protein. A D gene is named only where the DNA matches it firmly. Only part of the rows carry a size: once, few, many, or a class if the clone is expanded.

v_call: TRBV9
d_call: .
j_call: TRBJ2-5
clone_size: .
cdr3_nt: TGTGCCAGCAGCGTAGCTACGGGGGACAGCTACCAAGAGACCCAGTACTTC
cdr3_aa: CASSVATGDSYQETQYF

v_call: TRBV6-1
d_call: .
j_call: TRBJ1-1
clone_size: .
cdr3_nt: TGTGCCAGCAGTGAGGGAATGGGGGCAGGGAACACTGAAGCTTTCTTT
cdr3_aa: CASSEGMGAGNTEAFF

v_call: TRBV19
d_call: TRBD1
j_call: TRBJ2-7
clone_size: once
cdr3_nt: TGTGCCAGTGGGACAGGGTCCTTCTACGAGCAGTACTTC
cdr3_aa: CASGTGSFYEQYF

v_call: TRBV27
d_call: TRBD1
j_call: TRBJ1-6
clone_size: .
cdr3_nt: TGTGCCAGCACCAACCCGACAGGGTCAATACCCCTCCACTTT
cdr3_aa: CASTNPTGSIPLHF

v_call: TRBV7-9
d_call: .
j_call: TRBJ2-7
clone_size: .
cdr3_nt: TGTGCCAGCAGCTTAGGCTTGGTGGGAGTAGGCGAGCAGTACTTC
cdr3_aa: CASSLGLVGVGEQYF

v_call: TRBV27
d_call: .
j_call: TRBJ2-6
clone_size: .
cdr3_nt: TGTGCCAGCAGTTTGGCGGGCAGGGGCAAAGTGGGGGCCAACGTCCTGACTTTC
cdr3_aa: CASSLAGRGKVGANVLTF

v_call: TRBV4-1
d_call: .
j_call: TRBJ2-3
clone_size: .
cdr3_nt: TGCGCCAGCAGCCAAGATGACAGGGAGGTGGCAGATACGCAGTATTTT
cdr3_aa: CASSQDDREVADTQYF

v_call: TRBV7-9
d_call: TRBD2
j_call: TRBJ2-1
clone_size: .
cdr3_nt: TGTGCCAGCAGCTTAGCGGCTAGCGGGACCAATGAGCAGTTCTTC
cdr3_aa: CASSLAASGTNEQFF

v_call: TRBV11-3
d_call: TRBD2
j_call: TRBJ2-1
clone_size: .
cdr3_nt: TGTGCCAGCGGAGCGGGACTGTACAATGAGCAGTTCTTC
cdr3_aa: CASGAGLYNEQFF

v_call: TRBV10-3
d_call: TRBD1
j_call: TRBJ2-1
clone_size: .
cdr3_nt: TGTGCCATCAGTGTTTGGGACAGATACAATGAGCAGTTCTTC
cdr3_aa: CAISVWDRYNEQFF

v_call: TRBV19
d_call: .
j_call: TRBJ2-7
clone_size: .
cdr3_nt: TGTGCCAGTAGACCGGACAACACCTACGAGCAGTACTTC
cdr3_aa: CASRPDNTYEQYF

v_call: TRBV11-2
d_call: TRBD1
j_call: TRBJ2-7
clone_size: .
cdr3_nt: TGTGCCAGCAGCCCTACAGGGGGTCCTTCCTACGAGCAGTACTTC
cdr3_aa: CASSPTGGPSYEQYF

v_call: TRBV13
d_call: TRBD1
j_call: TRBJ1-1
clone_size: .
cdr3_nt: TGTGCCAGCAGACCACTGACAGGGTTCACTGAAGCTTTCTTT
cdr3_aa: CASRPLTGFTEAFF

v_call: TRBV7-2
d_call: .
j_call: TRBJ2-1
clone_size: .
cdr3_nt: TGTGCCAGCAGCTCCGGACTTTCTAATGAGCAGTTCTTC
cdr3_aa: CASSSGLSNEQFF

v_call: TRBV7-3
d_call: TRBD2
j_call: TRBJ2-2
clone_size: .
cdr3_nt: TGTGCCAGCAGCTTAAACCCACGGGAATCTGCGGGAGTTCCGGGGGAGCTGTTTTTT
cdr3_aa: CASSLNPRESAGVPGELFF

v_call: TRBV5-8
d_call: TRBD1
j_call: TRBJ1-2
clone_size: .
cdr3_nt: TGTGCCAGCAGCTTGCTCCGGGACAGGGGGAACTATGGCTACACCTTC
cdr3_aa: CASSLLRDRGNYGYTF

v_call: TRBV28
d_call: TRBD2
j_call: TRBJ2-1
clone_size: .
cdr3_nt: TGTGCCAGCAGTTTTGTACTAGCGGGAGGGCACTACAATGAGCAGTTCTTC
cdr3_aa: CASSFVLAGGHYNEQFF

v_call: TRBV27
d_call: TRBD2
j_call: TRBJ2-1
clone_size: .
cdr3_nt: TGTGCCAGCACCGGCTTCTCTAGCGGGAGTATGAGTGAGCAGTTCTTC
cdr3_aa: CASTGFSSGSMSEQFF

v_call: TRBV19
d_call: .
j_call: TRBJ2-1
clone_size: .
cdr3_nt: TGTGCCAGTACAGGGGACGGGGTCAATGAGCAGTTCTTC
cdr3_aa: CASTGDGVNEQFF

v_call: TRBV2
d_call: TRBD1
j_call: TRBJ2-1
clone_size: once
cdr3_nt: TGTGCCAGCAGCAGCATAAGGGGCGCAGGGGGTGATGAGCAGTTCTTC
cdr3_aa: CASSSIRGAGGDEQFF

v_call: TRBV19
d_call: TRBD1
j_call: TRBJ1-2
clone_size: .
cdr3_nt: TGTGCCAGTAGATCACGTCGACAGGGGGATTATTATGGCTACACCTTC
cdr3_aa: CASRSRRQGDYYGYTF

v_call: TRBV11-1
d_call: TRBD2
j_call: TRBJ2-5
clone_size: .
cdr3_nt: TGTGCCAGCAGGGAAGGGGCGGGAGGGCCTTTCGAGACCCAGTACTTC
cdr3_aa: CASREGAGGPFETQYF

v_call: TRBV4-1
d_call: .
j_call: TRBJ1-6
clone_size: .
cdr3_nt: TGCGCCAGCAAACTAACACTCGCAGACCCTCGATCACCCCTCCACTTT
cdr3_aa: CASKLTLADPRSPLHF